The TCR beta chain under discussion was sequenced for a study of blood T cell repertoires in COVID-19. The wider study: COVID-19 samples from acute and convalescent phases originated in the United States, Italy and Spain. PBMCs, B-cell-depleted T cells, or T cells provided the cDNA or gDNA that made up the material.

Membership in each cohort depended on participant-reported clinical history. For recovered donors of Cohort 3, there were two negative PCRs, clearance, or symptom resolution. TCRdb's copy holds only in-frame clones and misses some; the assay was immunoSEQ multiplex PCR. This sample has about 260,000 clones; around 91% occur once, and the top ten carry approximately 2.5%. Losses at the gene ends were 4 bases for V and 6 bases for J; bases not matched to a gene: 8. Germline CDR1 and CDR2: SGHDT and YYEEEE. The CDR3 is made up of 15 amino acids. The sample consisted of PBMCs or T cells enriched from blood (not recorded which). The chain couples TRBV5-6 to TRBJ2-2, with 8 positions matching TRBD1. The clonotype originates from a woman aged 18-30 years who had recovered from COVID-19. For the CDR3, the DNA is TGTGCCAGCAGCCCCGGACAGGGAAGGGCCGGGGAGCTGTTTTTT. The encoded protein is CASSPGQGRAGELFF.